Listed below are T cell receptor beta chains from one sample, sequenced in a study of neurological immune-mediated disorders. TCRdb recomputed calls from the 5' RACE reads with MiXCR, one row per CDR3 protein. Counted here are some 83,000 distinct CDR3 sequences, just over 2.5% occurring once; the ten biggest clones make up roughly 1.2%. Sequencing was carried out using PBMCs. These receptors were collected from a woman in her thirties with multiple sclerosis. Each CDR3 is given with its conserved first and last residue. The D gene is left open where the match is weak. The size entry gives once, few or many counts, or a class when the clone is expanded.

>15|NA|TRBV20-1|TRBJ1-1|many
CSAGRPGRENTEAFF
TGCAGTGCTGGGAGACCGGGTAGGGAGAACACTGAAGCTTTCTTT
>17|NA|TRBV7-9|TRBJ2-3|many
CASSLKGGTDRTDTQYF
TGTGCCAGCAGCTTAAAAGGAGGAACTGATCGCACAGATACGCAGTATTTT
>15|NA|TRBV12-3/TRBV12-4|TRBJ2-3|many
CASRPPTTLADTQYF
TGTGCCAGCCGACCCCCCACTACCCTCGCGGATACGCAGTATTTT
>15|NA|TRBV5-1|TRBJ2-5|many
CASSSETTLGETQYF
TGCGCCAGCAGCTCCGAGACAACCCTGGGAGAGACCCAGTACTTC
>15|TRBD2|TRBV10-3|TRBJ2-3|many
CAIPGLAGDTDTQYF
TGTGCCATCCCCGGACTAGCGGGGGACACAGATACGCAGTATTTT
>15|NA|TRBV5-1|TRBJ2-3|many
CASSLGAASTDTQYF
TGCGCCAGCAGCTTGGGGGCTGCGAGCACAGATACGCAGTATTTT
>15|TRBD1|TRBV20-1|TRBJ1-2|many
CSARDENRDRYGYTF
TGCAGTGCTAGAGATGAAAACCGGGACAGATATGGCTACACCTTC
>15|TRBD2|TRBV27|TRBJ2-1|many
CASSRGGSSYNEQFF
TGTGCCAGCAGTAGAGGCGGGAGTTCATACAATGAGCAGTTCTTC
>13|NA|TRBV5-6|TRBJ2-1|many
CASSLSQDSRQFF
TGTGCCAGCAGCTTGAGTCAGGACTCACGGCAGTTCTTC
>13|NA|TRBV3-1|TRBJ2-3|many
CASSLRGPYTQYF
TGTGCCAGCAGCCTAAGGGGACCCTATACGCAGTATTTT
>13|NA|TRBV12-3/TRBV12-4|TRBJ2-3|many
CASRGPSTDTQYF
TGTGCCAGCAGGGGCCCGAGCACAGATACGCAGTATTTT
>12|NA|TRBV14|TRBJ2-2|many
CASSQRAGELFF
TGTGCCAGCAGCCAAAGGGCCGGGGAGCTGTTTTTT
>16|TRBD2|TRBV20-1|TRBJ2-3|many
CSVRTRAGEAADTQYF
TGCAGTGTTCGGACCCGAGCGGGAGAAGCTGCAGATACGCAGTATTTT
>14|NA|TRBV20-1|TRBJ1-4|many
CSASKGYLNEKLFF
TGCAGTGCTAGTAAAGGGTACTTAAATGAAAAACTGTTTTTT
>14|NA|TRBV6-2/TRBV6-3|TRBJ2-1|many
CASRDITTYNEQFF
TGTGCCAGCAGGGACATTACGACCTACAATGAGCAGTTCTTC
>13|TRBD1|TRBV7-9|TRBJ1-1|many
CASSRGTGEEAFF
TGTGCCAGCAGCCGGGGGACAGGGGAGGAAGCTTTCTTT
>16|TRBD1|TRBV25-1|TRBJ1-5|many
CASSASGQGAGQPQHF
TGTGCCAGCAGTGCCTCGGGACAGGGGGCTGGTCAGCCCCAGCATTTT
>16|NA|TRBV7-3|TRBJ1-1|many
CASSLRPSNGNTEAFF
TGTGCCAGCAGCTTAAGGCCGTCGAATGGAAACACTGAAGCTTTCTTT
>15|NA|TRBV5-1|TRBJ2-2|many
CASSPTEVQAGELFF
TGCGCCAGCAGCCCAACGGAAGTACAGGCCGGGGAGCTGTTTTTT
>12|NA|TRBV7-9|TRBJ2-1|many
CASEPVANEQFF
TGTGCCAGCGAACCGGTTGCAAATGAGCAGTTCTTC
>18|TRBD2|TRBV20-1|TRBJ2-1|many
CSAIIAGGWFRRNNEQFF
TGCAGTGCTATTATAGCGGGAGGGTGGTTTAGACGGAACAATGAGCAGTTCTTC
>13|NA|TRBV7-2|TRBJ2-1|many
CASSLAGGSEQFF
TGTGCCAGCAGTTTAGCAGGTGGGTCGGAGCAGTTCTTC
>13|NA|TRBV20-1|TRBJ1-2|many
CSAREGINYGYTF
TGCAGTGCTAGAGAGGGGATTAACTATGGCTACACCTTC
>13|NA|TRBV7-9|TRBJ2-7|many
CASSPGMGLEQYF
TGTGCCAGCAGCCCCGGAATGGGCCTGGAGCAGTACTTC
>17|NA|TRBV20-1|TRBJ1-5|many
CSARVRDGGGGNQPQHF
TGCAGTGCTAGAGTCCGAGACGGCGGGGGTGGAAATCAGCCCCAGCATTTT
>17|TRBD2|TRBV20-1|TRBJ2-1|many
CSATPRGEGGYYNEQFF
TGCAGTGCTACCCCTCGGGGGGAGGGAGGGTACTACAATGAGCAGTTCTTC
>13|NA|TRBV5-6|TRBJ2-7|many
CASSLGVHYEQYF
TGTGCCAGCAGCTTGGGGGTTCACTACGAGCAGTACTTC